Included here is one T cell receptor beta chain sequence, with context. As yet, its antigen is unknown. One junction end does not reproduce the germline sequence, and a read error may be involved. The source of the sample is a study of cytomegalovirus exposure and HLA in healthy donors. Overall study findings and caveats: An assumption of roughly uniform sequencing depth across donors underlay the presence/absence analyses.

With 60 Vbeta and 13 Jbeta primers, the PCR was carried out. Produced via immunoSEQ multiplex PCR; TCRdb's table is partial and in-frame only. The sample lists approximately 150,000 clones; 68% were seen once. Germline CDR1 and CDR2: SEHNR and FQNEAQ (reference sequence). The CDR3 is 12 amino acids. The chain carries TRBV7-9 and TRBJ1-2; no firm D call. Sequencing was performed on PBMCs. This sequence originates from a man between 25 and 39 years old in good health and CMV-seropositive. CDR3 in DNA: TGTTCCAGCAGCCAGAACCTACAGGGCTACACCTTC. Protein product: CSSSQNLQGYTF.